A single sample is the source of the 29 T cell receptor beta chains below, sequenced in a study of control samples from healthy donors and cancer patients (dated by TCRdb to the early 2020s). Library creation used the immunoSEQ multiplex PCR assay. Not all clones reach the TCRdb copy of this immuneACCESS table, which keeps in-frame sequences only. Checked studies attribute under half of the gap to unresolved V genes and leave the rest unexplained. The sample contains roughly 130,000 clones, about 95% of them found a single time. The top ten constitute approximately 4% of the sample. The sample comprised blood. These receptors all stem from a man aged 25-45 years in good health.

The V gene is TRBV12-5, the J gene TRBJ1-4; tentative D call: TRBD1 (5 bases). Trimming shortened V by 6 bases and J by 10 bases, and 9 bases separated the two germline ends. CDR1 LGHNT and CDR2 FRNRAP come from the germline V gene. The CDR3 consists of 11 residues. The CDR3 here is CASGGTGKLFF. The CDR3 region has the DNA TGTGCTAGTGGAGGAACAGGAAAACTGTTTTTT.

This chain joins TRBV28 and TRBJ1-5, with D possibly being TRBD1 (6 bases). The germline V gene has CDR1 MDHEN and CDR2 SYDVKM. This CDR3 region has 13 residues. The germline V and J ends were trimmed by 3 bases and 7 bases, with 10 bases remaining between them. CDR3 region: CASSLQGRQPQHF. Here the CDR3 DNA reads TGTGCCAGCAGTTTGCAGGGGAGGCAGCCCCAGCATTTT.

The V call is TRBV6-1, the J call TRBJ1-1; D is ambiguous. Germline V CDR1 and CDR2: MNHNS, SASEGT. This CDR3 contains 12 residues. Trimming removed 2 bases from V and 5 bases from J, with 6 bases in between. DNA of the CDR3: TGTGCCAGCAGTGAACCGGATACTGAAGCTTTCTTT. It specifies CASSEPDTEAFF.

The chain employs TRBV11-2 and TRBJ1-5; no firm D call. With 0 bases removed from V and 0 bases from J, the gap between germline ends came to 12 bases. Germline values: CDR1 SGHAT, CDR2 FQNNGV. The CDR3 sequence is 17 residues long. CDR3 DNA sequence: TGTGCCAGCAGCTTAGATGGGATGGGGTATAGCAATCAGCCCCAGCATTTT. This encodes CASSLDGMGYSNQPQHF.

The chain is built from TRBV19 and TRBJ1-5; D gene ambiguous. The V and J ends lost 4 bases and 1 base respectively, with 11 bases between them. This CDR3 is built from 15 residues. CDR1 and CDR2 (germline): LNHDA, SQIVND (reference sequence). The CDR3 region is CASSKDSQSNQPQHF. Written as DNA, the CDR3 is TGTGCCAGTAGTAAGGATTCGCAAAGCAATCAGCCCCAGCATTTT.

This clone was detected a few times. The CDR3 region is CASSPGGDSYNSPLHF. In nucleotides, the CDR3 is TGTGCCAGCTCACCCGGAGGCGACTCCTATAATTCACCCCTCCACTTT. J is TRBJ1-6 and V is TRBV18; D gene uncertain. Trimming cost V 3 bases and J 0 bases, with 9 bases left between them. The CDR3 loop spans 16 amino acids. Germline CDR1 KGHSH, CDR2 LQKENI.

This rearrangement joins TRBV5-6 to TRBJ1-3; D may be TRBD1 (5 bases). This CDR3 is 15 amino acids long. The V end was cut by 0 bases, the J end by 2 bases, with 9 bases between. Per the germline V gene, CDR1 is SGHDT and CDR2 is YYEEEE. The CDR3 DNA follows: TGTGCCAGCAGCTTGGCGGGGGTGGCTGGAAACACCATATATTTT. Protein sequence: CASSLAGVAGNTIYF.

The CDR3 bases are TGTGCCAGCACCGGGGAAGAGACCCAGTACTTC. Amino acids: CASTGEETQYF. The chain is built from TRBV2 and TRBJ2-5, with D possibly TRBD2 on 5 matching bases. This CDR3 spans 11 amino acids. Germline V gene lookup returns CDR1 SNHLY and CDR2 FYNNEI. Trimming pared 7 bases from V and 3 bases from J, leaving 6 bases between.

The chain couples TRBV4-2 to TRBJ2-1, with TRBD2 as a possible D gene (5 bases). V shed 0 bases and J shed 6 bases, with 12 bases lying between them. The CDR3 length is 15 residues. Germline V gene sequence: CDR1 LGHNA, CDR2 YNFKEQ. CDR3 protein: CASSQETAGFNEQFF. The CDR3 DNA reads as TGTGCCAGCAGCCAAGAAACGGCGGGTTTCAATGAGCAGTTCTTC.

This clone is medium-sized in the sample. In DNA, the CDR3 is TGCGCCAGCAGCCGGGGGCGGGAAGGTGGAAACACCATATATTTT. It translates to CASSRGREGGNTIYF. The rearrangement uses TRBV4-3 and TRBJ1-3, with D possibly TRBD1 on 6 matching bases. Germline V gene data show CDR1 as LGHNA and CDR2 as YSLEER. V was trimmed by 4 bases and J by 3 bases, leaving 13 bases between them. CDR3 length: 15 amino acids.

The chain carries TRBV14 and TRBJ2-1; 9 nucleotides match TRBD2. J lost 5 bases, V lost 4 bases, and 3 bases had no gene match. CDR1 and CDR2 (germline): SGHDN, FVKESK. The CDR3 has 14 residues. The CDR3 protein is CASSRGGAHNEQFF. The CDR3 DNA is TGTGCCAGCAGCCGCGGGGGGGCCCACAATGAGCAGTTCTTC.

The chain couples TRBV6-5 to TRBJ1-1; D is undetermined. CDR1 and CDR2 from the germline V gene are MNHEY and SVGAGI. V shed 5 bases and J shed 5 bases, with 15 bases lying between them. CDR3 length equals 14 residues. DNA for the CDR3: TGTGCCAGCAGTAACTTCGGAGGAGGTACTGAAGCTTTCTTT. It codes for CASSNFGGGTEAFF.

The count of this clone is one. The V call is TRBV15, the J call TRBJ2-7; 12 nucleotides align to TRBD1. Germline assignment: CDR1 LNHNV and CDR2 YYDKDF (reference sequence). Trimming at V came to 4 bases and at J to 5 bases, leaving 9 bases not matched to a gene. The CDR3 spans 16 residues. CDR3 DNA: TGTGCCACCAGCAAATTTCCCGGGACAGGGGGCGACGAGCAGTACTTC. Its translation: CATSKFPGTGGDEQYF. Combining the CDR3 with reference TRBV15 and TRBJ2-7 gives the whole variable domain DAMVIQNPRYQVTQFGKPVTLSCSQTLNHNVMYWYQQKSSQAPKLLFHYYDKDFNNEADTPDNFQSRRPNTSFCFLDIRSPGLGDTAMYLCATSKFPGTGGDEQYFGPGTRLTVT.

The V and J genes are TRBV27 and TRBJ1-5; 8 positions agree with TRBD1. Germline CDR1 and CDR2: MNHEY and SMNVEV (reference sequence). The CDR3 is made up of 17 amino acids. The J segment lost 0 bases and the V segment lost 3 bases, leaving 7 bases of the junction unmatched. CDR3 sequence (DNA): TGTGCCAGCAGTTTCCTCGGACAGGGCCATAGCAATCAGCCCCAGCATTTT. Its protein product is CASSFLGQGHSNQPQHF.

This chain connects TRBV24-1 to TRBJ2-7; 8 nucleotides align to TRBD2. The trim removed 9 bases at V and 3 bases at J, leaving 6 bases unmatched. Per germline, CDR1 KGHDR and CDR2 SFDVKD. There are 13 residues in the CDR3. CDR3 sequence: CATEPGGLYEQYF. The CDR3 region has the DNA TGTGCCACCGAGCCGGGGGGGCTCTACGAGCAGTACTTC.

The rearrangement joins TRBV5-1 to TRBJ2-1; TRBD1 aligns across 7 bases. The ends lost 4 bases at V and 0 bases at J; junction bases unmatched: 13. Germline V gene data show CDR1 as SGHRS and CDR2 as YFSETQ. The CDR3 is made up of 18 amino acids. Here the CDR3 DNA reads TGCGCCAGCAGCCCCCATCTGGCTAGGGGGCTCTCCTACAATGAGCAGTTCTTC. It encodes CASSPHLARGLSYNEQFF.

The chain has TRBV11-2 and TRBJ2-2; no firm D call. The CDR3 is 12 amino acids. CDR1 and CDR2 from the germline V gene are SGHAT and FQNNGV. V gave up 0 bases and J gave up 10 bases, with 6 bases separating them. The CDR3 region is CASSLDPEELFF. The CDR3 coding sequence is TGTGCCAGCAGCTTAGATCCCGAGGAGCTGTTTTTT.

This chain connects TRBV12-3 or TRBV12-4 to TRBJ1-2, with D possibly being TRBD1 (5 bases). V lost 3 bases, J lost 8 bases, and 13 bases lay in between. This CDR3 region has 13 residues. The CDR3 here is CASSFGGGRGYTF. The CDR3 DNA is TGTGCCAGCAGTTTCGGGGGTGGGAGGGGCTACACCTTC.

The V gene is TRBV28, the J gene TRBJ2-6; possibly TRBD1 for D (6 bases). The V gene lost 2 bases and the J gene lost 3 bases, with 11 bases spanning the gap. Germline V CDR1 and CDR2: MDHEN, SYDVKM. The CDR3 totals 16 residues. In DNA form, the CDR3 reads TGTGCCAGCAGTTTAGAAACAGGGCATGGGGCCAACGTCCTGACTTTC. Translated: CASSLETGHGANVLTF.

The chain is built from TRBV2 and TRBJ2-5, with a possible D match to TRBD1 (8 bases). This CDR3 comprises 15 residues. Germline assignment: CDR1 SNHLY and CDR2 FYNNEI. The V end was cut by 6 bases, the J end by 4 bases, with 18 bases between. The CDR3 sequence is CASSSRQGRGETQYF. CDR3 sequence (DNA): TGTGCCAGCAGCTCACGACAGGGGAGGGGAGAGACCCAGTACTTC.

The chain employs TRBV10-3 and TRBJ1-6, with D hard to call. CDR1 and CDR2 from the germline V gene are ENHRY and SYGVKD. The CDR3 covers 12 residues. The V end was cut by 6 bases, the J end by 10 bases, with 10 bases between. CDR3 DNA: TGTGCCATCAGAGCATCGGACTCACCCCTCCACTTT. Residues: CAIRASDSPLHF.

The J gene is TRBJ2-6, the V gene TRBV19; D may be TRBD1 (5 bases). Germline assignment: CDR1 LNHDA and CDR2 SQIVND (reference sequence). The CDR3 sequence is 15 residues long. Trimming stripped 7 bases from V and 0 bases from J, with 10 bases between. Here the CDR3 reads CASKTQVSGANVLTF. Here the CDR3 DNA reads TGTGCCAGTAAGACACAGGTCTCTGGGGCCAACGTCCTGACTTTC.

The rearrangement links TRBV19 to TRBJ1-2; 8 nucleotides line up with TRBD1. CDR1 and CDR2 from the germline V gene are LNHDA and SQIVND (reference sequence). The CDR3 runs 12 residues. CDR3 residues: CAVKTGEGGYTF. The CDR3 DNA reads TGTGCGGTAAAGACAGGGGAGGGTGGCTACACCTTC.

V usage is TRBV10-2 and J usage is TRBJ2-6, with D maybe TRBD1 (5 bases). Germline V gene sequence: CDR1 WSHSY, CDR2 SAAADI. Deletions cut 6 bases from V and 0 bases from J, with 9 bases between. The length of the CDR3 is 15 residues. CDR3 bases: TGCGCCAGCAGACAGGTGCGCTCTGGGGCCAACGTCCTGACTTTC. It encodes CASRQVRSGANVLTF.

This chain links TRBV21-1 with TRBJ1-1. TRBV21-1 constitutes a pseudogene. The CDR3 extends over 15 amino acids. In nucleotides, the CDR3 is TGTGCCAGCAGCAAGGGGGGGTGGCCTACTAAGGGAGCTTTCTTT. Protein: CASSKGGWPTKGAFF.

V gene TRBV30 combines with J gene TRBJ1-1; D remains ambiguous. Per the germline V gene, CDR1 is GTSNPN and CDR2 is SVGIG (reference sequence). V lost 3 bases, J lost 6 bases, and 11 bases lay in between. There are 12 residues in the CDR3. This CDR3 is CAWSLLFAEAFF. The CDR3 region has the DNA TGTGCCTGGAGCCTTTTATTCGCTGAAGCTTTCTTT.

The chain links TRBV28 to TRBJ2-4; the D is unclear. CDR1 is MDHEN, CDR2 SYDVKM, per germline. The CDR3 is 13 amino acids. V dropped 5 bases and J dropped 2 bases, with 7 bases sitting between them. The CDR3 loop is CASSLETKNIQYF. As DNA, the CDR3 is TGTGCCAGCAGTCTTGAAACCAAAAACATTCAGTACTTC.

This chain joins TRBV5-5 and TRBJ2-1; D uncertain. In germline, CDR1 is SGHKS, CDR2 YYEKEE (reference sequence). V lost 4 bases, J lost 4 bases, and 6 bases lay in between. This CDR3 comprises 12 residues. The CDR3 sequence is CASSDRYNEQFF. In DNA form, the CDR3 reads TGTGCCAGCAGCGACCGATACAATGAGCAGTTCTTC.

V is TRBV21-1 and J is TRBJ1-6; the listed D gene, TRBD1, was not tested against the DNA. TRBV21-1 is termed a pseudogene. This CDR3 spans 19 amino acids. CDR3 bases: TGTGCCAGCAGCAAAGTTCGGGACAGGGAATGCTTCTATAATTCACCCCTCCACTTT. Amino acids: CASSKVRDRECFYNSPLHF.